The 26 T cell receptor beta chains below come from one sample, sequenced in a study of control samples from healthy donors and cancer patients. Measured with immunoSEQ multiplex PCR; TCRdb has only the in-frame clones, and not every one. The data contain around 83,000 clones, approximately 93% of them singletons. Specimen: PBMCs. All receptors derive from a woman aged 40-49 years with lung cancer.

J is TRBJ1-5 and V is TRBV6-6; D uncertain. Germline CDR1 is MNHNY and CDR2 is SVGAGI (reference sequence). Trimming took 8 bases from V and 2 from J, leaving 10 bases between them. This CDR3 spans 13 amino acids. The CDR3 DNA follows: TGTGCCAGCGGGGTAAGTCGCAATCAGCCCCAGCATTTT. Its protein is CASGVSRNQPQHF.

The V gene is TRBV10-1, the J gene TRBJ1-1; D unclear. This CDR3 comprises 13 residues. Germline-derived CDR1 and CDR2 are WNHNN and SYGVQD (reference sequence). V dropped 4 bases and J dropped 1 base, with 7 bases sitting between them. In DNA, the CDR3 is TGCGCCAGCAGTGTCAACTCGAACACTGAAGCTTTCTTT. Its protein is CASSVNSNTEAFF.

For this clone: Other DNA sequences in the same sample also yield this CDR3. V and J are TRBV5-6 and TRBJ1-1, with unresolved D. CDR3 length equals 11 residues. CDR1 is SGHDT, CDR2 YYEEEE, per germline. Trimming pared 2 bases from V and 4 bases from J, leaving 3 bases between. CDR3 sequence (DNA): TGTGCCAGCAGCTTATCCACTGAAGCTTTCTTT. Amino acids: CASSLSTEAFF. Full variable domain (rest looked up from reference TRBV5-6 and TRBJ1-1): DAGVTQSPTHLIKTRGQQVTLRCSPKSGHDTVSWYQQALGQGPQFIFQYYEEEERQRGNFPDRFSGHQFPNYSSELNVNALLLGDSALYLCASSLSTEAFFGQGTRLTVV.

The sample holds a few counts of this clone. The chain has TRBV2 and TRBJ2-2, with a possible D match to TRBD2 (6 bases). CDR3 length equals 14 residues. Trimming removed 11 bases at V and 3 bases at J, with 16 bases between. Per the germline V gene, CDR1 is SNHLY and CDR2 is FYNNEI. The CDR3 region is CASQDGGYTGELFF. The DNA for the CDR3 is TGTGCCTCCCAGGATGGGGGGTACACCGGGGAGCTGTTTTTT.

The chain couples TRBV24-1 to TRBJ1-2; unclear D gene. Germline V gene sequence: CDR1 KGHDR, CDR2 SFDVKD. The CDR3 consists of 14 residues. The V gene lost 2 bases and the J gene lost 8 bases, with 14 bases spanning the gap. CDR3 DNA sequence: TGTGCCACCAGTGATTCGGCCAACCTGGGGGGCTACACCTTC. Its translation is CATSDSANLGGYTF.

V gene TRBV18 combines with J gene TRBJ1-4, with 10 bases matching TRBD1. Germline CDR1 KGHSH, CDR2 LQKENI. The J segment lost 4 bases and the V segment lost 6 bases, leaving 5 bases of the junction unmatched. The CDR3 is 15 residues long. CDR3 protein: CASSERTGGNEKLFF. The CDR3 region has the DNA TGTGCCAGCTCGGAAAGGACAGGGGGTAATGAAAAACTGTTTTTT.

The chain couples TRBV10-3 to TRBJ1-2; D is ambiguous. This CDR3 has 13 residues. In germline, CDR1 is ENHRY, CDR2 SYGVKD. V lost 3 bases to trimming and J lost 2 bases, with 7 bases between them. The CDR3 nucleotides are TGTGCCATCAGTGATGACGGGAACTATGGCTACACCTTC. Amino acid sequence: CAISDDGNYGYTF.

The rearrangement uses TRBV11-1 and TRBJ2-1, with TRBD1 matching over 10 bases. V dropped 5 bases and J dropped 5; count of bases not matched to a gene: 6. The germline V gene encodes CDR1 SGHAT and CDR2 FQDESV (reference sequence). The CDR3 is made up of 15 amino acids. The chain's CDR3 is CASSKDRGVDNEQFF. The DNA for the CDR3 is TGTGCCAGCAGCAAGGACAGGGGGGTCGACAATGAGCAGTTCTTC.

The chain couples TRBV18 to TRBJ1-3; 11 positions match TRBD1. From germline, CDR1 is KGHSH and CDR2 LQKENI. Trimming at V came to 2 bases and at J to 0 bases, leaving 6 bases not matched to a gene. This CDR3 is built from 18 residues. CDR3 coding DNA: TGTGCCAGCTCACCATGGGACGGGACAGGGGGCTCTGGAAACACCATATATTTT. It translates to CASSPWDGTGGSGNTIYF.

The J gene is TRBJ1-1, the V gene TRBV18, with unresolved D. Trimming left V 2 bases short and J 0 bases short, with 4 bases between. The CDR3 loop spans 13 amino acids. CDR1 is KGHSH, CDR2 LQKENI, per germline. In nucleotides, the CDR3 is TGTGCCAGCTCACCAGGATTGAACACTGAAGCTTTCTTT. This translates into CASSPGLNTEAFF.

The rearrangement links TRBV11-2 to TRBJ2-5; the match to TRBD1 covers 10 bases. This CDR3 has 16 residues. Per the germline V gene, CDR1 is SGHAT and CDR2 is FQNNGV. After removal of 5 bases from V and 6 bases from J, the junction contained 12 bases not matched to a gene. This chain's CDR3 is CASSRRPGQGLKTQYF. CDR3 in DNA: TGTGCCAGCAGCCGGCGCCCGGGACAGGGGTTAAAGACCCAGTACTTC.

The V and J genes are TRBV9 and TRBJ2-1; D possibly matches TRBD1 or TRBD2 (5 bases each). Germline CDR1 is SGDLS and CDR2 is YYNGEE. V shed 3 bases and J shed 8 bases, with 18 bases lying between them. This CDR3 contains 15 residues. CDR3 bases: TGTGCCAGCAGCGAACCACCGGGACCCAGCTATGAGCAGTTCTTC. It is translated as CASSEPPGPSYEQFF.

The chain combines TRBV6-1 with TRBJ2-5; TRBD1 matches 7 bases. The CDR3 is 12 amino acids. Per germline, CDR1 MNHNS and CDR2 SASEGT. V was pared by 4 bases and J by 8 bases, with 4 bases of the junction left unmatched. CDR3 residues: CASSVQGSTQYF. CDR3 nucleotides: TGTGCCAGCAGTGTACAGGGGAGTACCCAGTACTTC.

This clone was seen once. The chain joins TRBV3-1 (or the pseudogene TRBV3-2) to TRBJ1-1; weak D call: TRBD1 (6 bases). With 7 bases removed from V and 5 bases from J, the gap between germline ends came to 11 bases. The CDR3 consists of 12 residues. Germline V lookup: CDR1 LGHDT, CDR2 YNNKEL (reference sequence). CDR3 DNA: TGTGCCAGCATGAGGGGGGAAACTGAAGCTTTCTTT. It translates to CASMRGETEAFF.

V gene TRBV7-8 combines with J gene TRBJ2-7; D not resolved. This CDR3 has 13 residues. Trimming cost V 1 base and J 3 bases, with 7 bases left between them. Germline values: CDR1 SGHVS, CDR2 FQNEAQ. The CDR3 nucleotides read TGTGCCAGCAGCTTAGGACACGGCTACGAGCAGTACTTC. This gives the protein CASSLGHGYEQYF.

The V gene is TRBV6-5, the J gene TRBJ1-1, with D possibly being TRBD1 (5 bases). With 4 bases removed from V and 6 bases from J, the gap between germline ends came to 9 bases. This CDR3 is 12 amino acids long. Looked up from germline, CDR1 is MNHEY and CDR2 is SVGAGI. Here the CDR3 DNA reads TGTGCCAGCAGTTCCCTGGGGCCTGAAGCTTTCTTT. Amino acid sequence: CASSSLGPEAFF.

The V gene is TRBV11-2, the J gene TRBJ2-7; no clear D. The CDR3 runs 12 residues. Germline values: CDR1 SGHAT, CDR2 FQNNGV. Trimming stripped 5 bases from V and 7 bases from J, with 12 bases between. CDR3 sequence: CASSHRATEQYF. The CDR3 DNA sequence: TGTGCCAGCAGCCATAGGGCTACGGAGCAGTACTTC.

The chain couples TRBV6-2 or TRBV6-3 to TRBJ1-2, with 8 bases identical to TRBD1. Germline-derived CDR1 and CDR2 are MNHEY and SVGEGT. V gave up 2 bases and J gave up 0 bases; unmatched junction bases: 5. This CDR3 has 16 residues. CDR3 nucleotide sequence: TGTGCCAGCAGTTACAGGCAGGGGGCGTCTAACTATGGCTACACCTTC. It yields the protein CASSYRQGASNYGYTF.

For the CDR3, the DNA is TGTGCCAGCAGGAGGACACCCCCGCCGAACACTGAAGCTTTCTTT. Its translation is CASRRTPPPNTEAFF. This sequence joins TRBV6-5 and TRBJ1-1; D possibly corresponds to TRBD1 (5 bases). Germline V lookup: CDR1 MNHEY, CDR2 SVGAGI. The CDR3 consists of 15 residues. V was shortened by 6 bases and J by 1 base, with 15 bases between the two germline ends.

The chain uses TRBV18 and TRBJ1-2; D gene unclear. Germline CDR1 and CDR2: KGHSH and LQKENI. Trimming took 3 bases from V and 4 from J, leaving 9 bases between them. CDR3 size: 13 residues. The CDR3 DNA is TGTGCCAGCTCACCGAGACAACCCTATGGCTACACCTTC. As protein: CASSPRQPYGYTF.

The chain has TRBV29-1 and TRBJ2-7, with D perhaps given as TRBD1 or TRBD2 (5 bases each). V dropped 6 bases and J dropped 6 bases, with 18 bases sitting between them. The CDR3 runs to 13 residues. Per the germline V gene, CDR1 is SQVTM and CDR2 is ANQGSEA. CDR3 loop: CSVDPGTESEQYF. CDR3 DNA sequence: TGCAGCGTAGACCCCGGGACGGAAAGCGAGCAGTACTTC.

This clone appeared a few times. The chain combines TRBV5-4 with TRBJ2-1; the match to TRBD1 covers 10 bases. The CDR3 contains 15 residues. Per the germline V gene, CDR1 is SGHNT and CDR2 is YYREEE (reference sequence). J lost 3 bases, V lost 4 bases, and 4 bases had no gene match. The CDR3 DNA reads TGTGCCAGCAGCATCGGGACAGGGGTCTACAATGAGCAGTTCTTC. It yields the protein CASSIGTGVYNEQFF.

This clone was seen once. V and J are TRBV5-1 and TRBJ2-2; D not resolved. The CDR3 extends over 17 amino acids. Germline values: CDR1 SGHRS, CDR2 YFSETQ. V was trimmed by 0 bases and J by 0 bases, leaving 12 bases between them. In DNA, the CDR3 is TGCGCCAGCAGCTTGGATGTCTGGCAGGCGAACACCGGGGAGCTGTTTTTT. Translating it yields CASSLDVWQANTGELFF.

The rearrangement links TRBV6-5 to TRBJ2-3, with TRBD1 as a possible D gene (6 bases). The germline gives CDR1 MNHEY, CDR2 SVGAGI. The V end lost 6 bases, the J end lost 0 bases, and 10 bases lay between the germline ends. The CDR3 is made up of 14 amino acids. The CDR3 is CASRRTVSTDTQYF. In nucleotides, the CDR3 is TGTGCCAGCAGGAGGACAGTTAGCACAGATACGCAGTATTTT.

The chain joins TRBV2 to TRBJ2-7; 7 bases match TRBD2. Trimming took 4 bases from V and 3 from J; bases not matched to a gene: 0. Germline V lookup: CDR1 SNHLY, CDR2 FYNNEI. CDR3 length: 12 residues. Here the CDR3 DNA reads TGTGCCAGCAGTGCTAGCGGCTACGAGCAGTACTTC. Amino acid sequence: CASSASGYEQYF.

The chain is built from TRBV24-1 and TRBJ1-2; a possible D gene is TRBD1 (5 bases). The CDR3 consists of 11 residues. Looked up from germline, CDR1 is KGHDR and CDR2 is SFDVKD. With 9 bases removed from V and 6 bases from J, the gap between germline ends came to 10 bases. CDR3 sequence (DNA): TGTGCCACCCGGGGCGAGAATGGCTACACCTTC. It specifies CATRGENGYTF.